This T cell receptor beta chain was identified during a study of control samples from healthy donors and cancer patients. Produced via immunoSEQ multiplex PCR; TCRdb's table is partial and in-frame only. The sample lists over 200,000 clones, about four fifths occurring once. The germline V and J ends were trimmed by 3 bases and 6 bases, with 18 bases remaining between them. Per germline, CDR1 GTSNPN and CDR2 SVGIG (reference sequence). The CDR3 covers 15 residues. This chain joins TRBV30 and TRBJ1-5; a weak D match, TRBD1 (6 bases). Sequencing was carried out using PBMCs. This receptor was taken from an older woman with lung cancer. The CDR3 nucleotides are TGTGCCTGGAGAACCGCGGGGGGCTTAGGTCAGCCCCAGCATTTT. Amino acids: CAWRTAGGLGQPQHF.